The clone carrying this T cell receptor beta chain was seen more than once but under ten times. The antigen remains undetermined. This entry comes from a study of T cells after yellow fever vaccination. For the study at large: When fractions had low cell numbers, they were prepared with SMART-Seq v4 Ultra Low Input. General study points: Post-booster reappearance was seen for most primary-vaccination clones (96% CD4, about 88% CD8).

The V and J ends lost 0 bases and 1 base respectively, with 8 bases between them. This CDR3 has 15 amino acids. Germline V gives CDR1 SGHRS, CDR2 YFSETQ. 5'RACE template switching generated TCR cDNA, adding a universal primer site and UMIs. Using its own MiXCR run on the 5' RACE reads, TCRdb lists one record per CDR3 protein. The data contain approximately 510,000 distinct CDR3 sequences, around a fifth of them seen just once; the ten biggest clones take up 15% to 20%. The chain combines TRBV5-1 with TRBJ1-5, with a possible D match to TRBD1 (5 bases). This specimen was PBMCs, taken about 20 days after the first yellow fever vaccination. This TCR came from a man between 18 and 35 years old who received the YFV17D yellow fever vaccine. CDR3 region: CASSLVGASNQPQHF. Here the CDR3 DNA reads TGCGCCAGCAGCTTGGTTGGGGCGAGCAATCAGCCCCAGCATTTT.